This T cell receptor beta chain is from a study of TIL therapy for anti-PD-1-resistant metastatic lung cancer. General study points: Treatment-naive, never-smoker and oncogene-addicted patients were overrepresented in this highly selected cohort. Compared with baseline intratumoral T cells, expanded TIL cultures were more clonal and less diverse (roughly 6% vs 31%).

The libraries were made with immunoSEQ v3. Sequencing depth was some 2 million read pairs for survey level, roughly 4.5-6 million for deep. The data were produced by immunoSEQ multiplex PCR, yet TCRdb's version contains in-frame clones alone and is incomplete. The data contain approximately 95,000 clones, about three fifths of them singletons. This CDR3 is 18 amino acids long. Germline V gene lookup returns CDR1 SGHNT and CDR2 YENEEA. V was shortened by 0 bases and J by 0 bases, with 15 bases between the two germline ends. This clone was found a few times. Its antigen is undetermined. Time point here: pre-treatment sample, taken before nivolumab and TIL therapy. Tumor tissue came from excised metastases, mostly pleural nodules or supraclavicular lymph nodes. Stage 4 NSCLC adults joined between late 2017 and January 2020.

This receptor was taken from a person between 25 and 79 years old with non-small cell lung cancer. The input for sequencing was tumor tissue, taken at baseline. The chain has TRBV11-3 and TRBJ2-1; tentative D call: TRBD2 (6 bases). The CDR3 spells CASSLDQGGTSSYNEQFF. CDR3 in DNA: TGTGCCAGCAGCTTAGATCAGGGAGGTACGAGCTCCTACAATGAGCAGTTCTTC.